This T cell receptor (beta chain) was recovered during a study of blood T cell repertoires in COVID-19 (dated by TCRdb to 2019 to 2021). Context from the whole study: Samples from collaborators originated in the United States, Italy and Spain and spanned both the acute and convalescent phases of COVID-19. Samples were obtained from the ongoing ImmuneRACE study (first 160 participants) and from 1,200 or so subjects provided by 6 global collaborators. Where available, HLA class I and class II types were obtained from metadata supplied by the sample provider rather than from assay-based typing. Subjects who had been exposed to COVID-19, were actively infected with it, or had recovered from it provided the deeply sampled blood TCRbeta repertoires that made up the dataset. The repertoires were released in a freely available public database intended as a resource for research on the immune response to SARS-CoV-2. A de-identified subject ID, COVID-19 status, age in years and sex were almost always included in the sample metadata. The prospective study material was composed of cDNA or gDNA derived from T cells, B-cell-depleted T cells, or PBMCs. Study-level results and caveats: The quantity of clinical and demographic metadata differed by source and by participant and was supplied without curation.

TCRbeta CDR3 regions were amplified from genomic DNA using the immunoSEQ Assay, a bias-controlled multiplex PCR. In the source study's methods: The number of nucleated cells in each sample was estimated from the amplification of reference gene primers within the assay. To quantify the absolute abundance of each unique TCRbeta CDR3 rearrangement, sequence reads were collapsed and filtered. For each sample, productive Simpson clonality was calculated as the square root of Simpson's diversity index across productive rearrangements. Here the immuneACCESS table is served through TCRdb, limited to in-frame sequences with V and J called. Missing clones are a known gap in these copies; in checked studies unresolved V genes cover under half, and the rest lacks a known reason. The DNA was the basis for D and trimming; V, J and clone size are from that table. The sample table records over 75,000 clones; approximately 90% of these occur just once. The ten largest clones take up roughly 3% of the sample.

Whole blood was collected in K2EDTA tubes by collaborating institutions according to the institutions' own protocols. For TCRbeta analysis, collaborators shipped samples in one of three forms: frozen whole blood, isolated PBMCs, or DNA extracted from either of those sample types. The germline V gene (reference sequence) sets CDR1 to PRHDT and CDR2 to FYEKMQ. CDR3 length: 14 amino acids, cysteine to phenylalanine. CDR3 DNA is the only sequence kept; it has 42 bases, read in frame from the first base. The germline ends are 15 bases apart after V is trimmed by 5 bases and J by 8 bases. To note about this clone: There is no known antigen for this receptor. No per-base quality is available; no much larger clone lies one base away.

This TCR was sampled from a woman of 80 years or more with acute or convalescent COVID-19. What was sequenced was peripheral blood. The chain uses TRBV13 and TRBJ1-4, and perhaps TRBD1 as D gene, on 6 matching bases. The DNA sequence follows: TGTGCCAGCAGCCAATATTCAGGGGACGAAAAACTGTTTTTT. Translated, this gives CASSQYSGDEKLFF.